This T cell receptor beta chain was obtained from a study of PD-1 blockade in classical Hodgkin lymphoma (dated by TCRdb to the early 2020s). For the study in its entirety: Nivolumab dosing was 3 mg/kg intravenously every 2 weeks, continuing until either disease progression or unacceptable toxicity. The study used TCR beta sequencing and CyTOF to define a peripheral blood immune signature of response to PD-1 blockade in classical Hodgkin lymphoma. General conclusions and limits of the study: Baseline TCR diversity was reported to be lower in newly diagnosed patients than in healthy donors and to be lower still in relapsed/refractory patients. Only a single clinical trial cohort was studied, and what caused the repertoire differences, possibly disease activity or prior therapy, remained undefined. Trial patients with a complete response had baseline diversity similar to that of newly diagnosed patients, while partial responders and progressors had significantly lower diversity. Lower diversity was seen in patients whose nivolumab began less than 1 year after ASCT, and these patients were left out of later analyses so that immune reconstitution would not confound the results. A significant rise by C4D1 was seen in CD4+ but not CD8+ TCR diversity (p=0.0027 vs p=0.16), with the rise being most apparent in complete responders (p=0.02).

Genomic DNA was isolated using the Qiagen DNeasy kit from unsorted PBMCs as well as from negatively selected CD4+ and CD8+ fractions. Amplification of TCR beta CDR3 regions was done by immunoSEQ multiplex PCR with primers that anneal to V and J segments. A synthetic immune receptor repertoire was used to minimize amplification bias, and any remaining bias was removed computationally after sequencing. In the original analysis: Repertoire diversity was quantified as the Shannon entropy index using custom Python scripts. Unsorted, CD4+ and CD8+ repertoires were examined separately, except in combined analyses, for which CD4+ and CD8+ sequences were merged in silico. Clonal expansion was defined as at least a 2-fold frequency increase after treatment relative to C1D1, with a pseudocount of 0.5 for undetected baseline clones. Clones with 0 or 1 copy at C1D1 were classified as singleton clones, and clones with 2 or more copies were classified as non-singleton clones. Clones expanded in unsorted samples were assigned a CD4+, CD8+ or unknown annotation through matching of protein sequences in sorted samples from the same patient. Wilcoxon tests were applied to paired samples to test diversity changes from C1D1 to C4D1. Entries here come from immuneACCESS through TCRdb and include only in-frame sequences with V and J called. Some clones fail to appear in such tables; in the studies checked, an unresolved V gene covers under half of the shortfall, and the cause of the remainder is unknown. D and trimming come from the DNA, and the V and J calls and clone size come from that table. Counted in this sample were tens of thousands of clones; approximately 65% of them appeared once. The ten largest clones add up to 3.9% of the sample.

Taken with the paper, the label for time point translates to: cycle 4 day 1 (C4D1), after more than five weeks of nivolumab. Relapse after autologous stem cell transplantation had occurred in all trial patients, and cohorts A, B and C were distinguished by prior brentuximab vedotin exposure. The trial cohort included 56 patients with relapsed/refractory classical Hodgkin lymphoma, and each patient had a best overall response of complete response, partial response or progressive disease. Trial patients were treated with single-agent nivolumab in the multi-cohort phase II CheckMate 205 trial. Best overall response was determined by an independent review committee according to the 2007 International Working Group response criteria. Trial PBMCs were collected immediately before nivolumab initiation (C1D1) and during therapy at cycle 2 day 1 and cycle 4 day 1. Peripheral blood was collected in 8 mL Vacutainer Cell Preparation Tubes, from which PBMCs were isolated by centrifugation and then cryopreserved.

This clone came up once. The antigen this receptor binds is unknown. No much larger clone exists at a distance of one base, and base qualities are not known. The sequence derives from a human donor with classical Hodgkin lymphoma. Here the sequenced sample was peripheral blood mononuclear cells (PBMCs), taken before the fourth cycle of nivolumab.

The DNA is TGTGCCAGCAGCCCCCGCCGGGACTGGGGTGGCTACACCTTC. Translated, it reads CASSPRRDWGGYTF. The sequence is built from TRBV7-3 and TRBJ1-2; TRBD1 could be the D gene, as 5 bases match. The junction shows trimming of 5 bases on V and 7 bases on J, plus 17 bases between the germline ends. The CDR3 starts with the cysteine, ends with the phenylalanine, and has 14 residues. Of all the DNA, just the CDR3 is kept, 42 bases in frame from base 1. CDR1 and CDR2 are drawn from the germline V gene: SGHTA, FQGTGA. The reference TRBV7-3 and TRBJ1-2 proteins fill in what lies around the CDR3, so the full variable domain reads GAGVSQTPSNKVTEKGKYVELRCDPISGHTALYWYRQSLGQGPEFLIYFQGTGAADDSGLPNDRFFAVRPEGSVSTLKIQRTERGDSAVYLCASSPRRDWGGYTFGSGTRLTVV.